This TCR beta chain derives from a study of human T cells and chemical hapten exposure. Study at large: Subjects had 2% DPC placed on around 2 cm by around 2 cm of upper inner arm skin for sensitization.

A single record per CDR3 protein comes from TCRdb applying MiXCR to the RACE reads. The sample contains 300,000 to 400,000 distinct CDR3 sequences, about 7% of which appear only once. Indicated time point: patch test 1, 2 weeks after DPC sensitization. The treatment was: therapeutic diphenylcyclopropenone sensitization with weekly scalp DPC. The study enrolled 18 to 70-year-old alopecia patients suitable for DPC. Extraction of total RNA was performed on unfractionated whole blood. Regarding this clonotype: The junction does not match germline at one end; this may be a read error.

The material was whole blood, obtained in connection with sensitization to the hapten diphenylcyclopropenone (DPC). The clonotype originates from a woman aged 18-29 years with alopecia areata. Some clones in this sample may be carry-over from other donors' samples.

The CDR3 region has the DNA TGCAGCGTGGAAGGGACAGAACCTAGCACAGATACGCAGTATTTT. Translated, it gives CSVEGTEPSTDTQYF. This sequence joins TRBV29-1 and TRBJ2-3; 7 nucleotides match TRBD1. CDR1 is SQVTM and CDR2 is ANQGSEA in the germline V gene. CDR3 length: 15 residues.